Each of the 21 T cell receptor beta chains below was sequenced from the same sample in a study of cytomegalovirus exposure and HLA in healthy donors. Assay used: immunoSEQ multiplex PCR; TCRdb lists only in-frame clones, some missing. The table has roughly 250,000 clones, approximately 84% seen once. Sequencing used PBMCs. The receptor set was obtained from a woman aged 25 to 39 in good health and CMV-seropositive.

The rearrangement links TRBV2 to TRBJ1-2, with 8 bases identical to TRBD1. Trimming at V came to 1 base and at J to 5 bases, leaving 6 bases not matched to a gene. The length of the CDR3 is 15 residues. Per germline, CDR1 SNHLY and CDR2 FYNNEI. CDR3 coding DNA: TGTGCCAGCAGTGAAGAATGGACAGGGTCGTATGGCTACACCTTC. Its translation is CASSEEWTGSYGYTF.

The chain links TRBV5-1 to TRBJ2-1, with 8 bases identical to TRBD2. Per the germline V gene, CDR1 is SGHRS and CDR2 is YFSETQ. The CDR3 loop spans 14 amino acids. The V segment lost 1 base and the J segment 6 bases; nucleotides outside the gene matches: 3. CDR3 residues: CASSLLLAVNEQFF. The CDR3, as DNA: TGCGCCAGCAGCTTGTTACTAGCGGTCAATGAGCAGTTCTTC.

The chain is built from TRBV4-1 and TRBJ2-7, with D perhaps TRBD1 (6 bases). Trimming removed 2 bases at V and 0 bases at J, with 11 bases between. CDR1 and CDR2 (germline): MGHRA, YSYEKL. CDR3 length: 15 residues. CDR3 nucleotide sequence: TGCGCCAGCAGCCAACGACAGGAGAGCTCCTACGAGCAGTACTTC. Translation: CASSQRQESSYEQYF.

The DNA of the CDR3 is TGTGCCAGCAGTTTTAGCGGGAGCTACGAGCAGTACTTC. This sequence encodes CASSFSGSYEQYF. The rearrangement uses TRBV27 and TRBJ2-5, with 9 bases identical to TRBD2. The J call may be faulty, since TRBJ2-7 better matches the DNA end. CDR3 length equals 13 residues. The germline gives CDR1 MNHEY, CDR2 SMNVEV (reference sequence).

This chain joins TRBV7-2 and TRBJ1-5, with TRBD1 matching over 9 bases. Germline-derived CDR1 and CDR2 are SGHTA and FQGNSA. V gave up 2 bases and J gave up 4 bases; unmatched junction bases: 6. The CDR3 extends over 16 amino acids. CDR3 DNA sequence: TGTGCCAGCAGCTTACGGGGGACAGGGCTGAATCAGCCCCAGCATTTT. It yields the protein CASSLRGTGLNQPQHF.

This rearrangement joins TRBV15 to TRBJ2-5; D is undetermined. This CDR3 has 13 residues. Per the germline V gene, CDR1 is LNHNV and CDR2 is YYDKDF (reference sequence). V lost 6 bases and J lost 2, with 10 bases in between. The DNA for the CDR3 is TGTGCCACCAGACGAAACTTACAAGAGACCCAGTACTTC. It codes for CATRRNLQETQYF.

The V call is TRBV6-6, the J call TRBJ2-7; no definite D call. V shed 0 bases and J shed 5 bases, with 14 bases lying between them. In germline, CDR1 is MNHNY, CDR2 SVGAGI (reference sequence). This CDR3 is built from 15 residues. The CDR3 DNA sequence: TGTGCCAGCAGTTACTCGCGCATGTTTCTCGACGAGCAGTACTTC. Translated, it gives CASSYSRMFLDEQYF.

This clone was found a few times. The rearrangement uses TRBV4-1 and TRBJ2-5, with TRBD2 matching 13 bases. CDR1 and CDR2 (germline): MGHRA, YSYEKL. V lost 1 base, J lost 1 base, and 3 bases stayed unmatched. This CDR3 is 17 amino acids long. CDR3 region: CASSQGGLAGIQETQYF. DNA of the CDR3: TGCGCCAGCAGCCAAGGGGGACTAGCGGGGATCCAAGAGACCCAGTACTTC.

J is TRBJ2-7 and V is TRBV6-1; 9 nucleotides agree with TRBD1. CDR3 length: 13 residues. Germline V gene sequence: CDR1 MNHNS, CDR2 SASEGT. The V gene end was trimmed by 6 bases and the J gene end by 3 bases; junction bases not matched to a gene: 3. The CDR3 DNA reads as TGTGCCAGCAGCCGGGACAGGGTCTACGAGCAGTACTTC. Translating it yields CASSRDRVYEQYF.

The CDR3 loop reads CASSYRSGNEQFF. The CDR3 DNA reads TGTGCCAGCAGTTACCGAAGCGGTAATGAGCAGTTCTTC. V is TRBV6-5 and J is TRBJ2-1, with TRBD2 as a possible D gene (5 bases). Germline V CDR1 and CDR2: MNHEY, SVGAGI. Deletions cut 2 bases from V and 7 bases from J, with 9 bases between. This CDR3 contains 13 residues.

This chain uses TRBV7-8 with TRBJ1-2, with D possibly TRBD1 on 5 matching bases. The CDR3 sequence is 14 residues long. Germline CDR1 reads SGHVS; CDR2 reads FQNEAQ. Trimming removed 4 bases from V and 4 bases from J, with 13 bases in between. Here the CDR3 DNA reads TGTGCCAGCAGCTATCTGGGGCTGATCTATGGCTACACCTTC. Encoded protein: CASSYLGLIYGYTF.

The chain recombines TRBV12-1 with TRBJ2-7; the table's TRBD1 call for D was not verified on the DNA. TRBV12-1 is a recognized pseudogene. The CDR3 is 16 residues long. The CDR3, as DNA: TGTGCCAGCAGCCGCCCCTGGGACAGGGGGTCCTACGAGCAGTACTTC. Its protein product is CASSRPWDRGSYEQYF.

V gene TRBV18 combines with J gene TRBJ2-1, with 9 nucleotides matching TRBD1. J was trimmed by 7 bases and V by 5 bases; bases with no gene match: 3. The CDR3 has 13 amino acids. From germline, CDR1 is KGHSH and CDR2 LQKENI. CDR3 DNA: TGTGCCAGCTCAACGACAGGGGGAAATGAGCAGTTCTTC. It translates to CASSTTGGNEQFF.

The chain is built from TRBV5-4 and TRBJ2-7; 12 bases agree with TRBD2. Germline V gene lookup returns CDR1 SGHNT and CDR2 YYREEE (reference sequence). The CDR3 spans 15 residues. The V and J ends lost 4 bases and 7 bases, in that order; junction bases with no gene match: 9. This CDR3 reads CASSVRLAGVKEQYF. The CDR3 DNA is TGTGCCAGCAGCGTTAGACTAGCGGGAGTGAAAGAGCAGTACTTC.

The V and J genes are TRBV28 and TRBJ2-5, with 8 bases that match TRBD2. The trim removed 6 bases at V and 3 bases at J, leaving 6 bases unmatched. The length of the CDR3 is 14 residues. Germline assignment: CDR1 MDHEN and CDR2 SYDVKM. CDR3 bases: TGTGCCAGCAGCCTCACTAGCGGAAAAGAGACCCAGTACTTC. As protein: CASSLTSGKETQYF.

The chain joins TRBV9 to TRBJ2-7, with 8 positions matching TRBD1. V gave up 3 bases and J gave up 5 bases; unmatched junction bases: 10. The CDR3 loop spans 15 amino acids. The germline gives CDR1 SGDLS, CDR2 YYNGEE. The CDR3 sequence: CASSAGQGAEDEQYF. CDR3 nucleotide sequence: TGTGCCAGCAGCGCCGGGCAGGGGGCGGAGGACGAGCAGTACTTC.

V gene TRBV30 combines with J gene TRBJ2-7; tentative D call: TRBD1 (6 bases). Trimming removed 0 bases from V and 2 bases from J, with 11 bases in between. CDR1 and CDR2 from the germline V gene are GTSNPN and SVGIG (reference sequence). The CDR3 is 14 residues long. CDR3 sequence reads: CAWSVQGPTYEQYF. The CDR3 DNA reads as TGTGCCTGGAGTGTACAGGGCCCGACCTACGAGCAGTACTTC.

The V and J genes are TRBV2 and TRBJ2-7, with D possibly matching TRBD1 (5 bases). From germline, CDR1 is SNHLY and CDR2 FYNNEI. V lost 5 bases to trimming and J lost 5 bases, with 13 bases between them. This CDR3 has 13 amino acids. In DNA, the CDR3 is TGTGCCAGCAGTAATCAAGGGGTCAACGAGCAGTACTTC. It specifies CASSNQGVNEQYF.

The chain combines TRBV7-8 with TRBJ2-1; 8 bases match TRBD1. The length of the CDR3 is 18 residues. The junction had 14 bases not matched to a gene; V was cut back by 2 bases and J by 5 bases. Germline CDR1 reads SGHVS; CDR2 reads FQNEAQ. CDR3 residues: CASSLYEAAGQVHNEQFF. CDR3 in DNA: TGTGCCAGCAGCTTATACGAAGCGGCGGGACAGGTCCACAATGAGCAGTTCTTC. Full variable domain (rest looked up from reference TRBV7-8 and TRBJ2-1): GAGVSQSPRYKVAKRGQDVALRCDPISGHVSLFWYQQALGQGPEFLTYFQNEAQLDKSGLPSDRFFAERPEGSVSTLKIQRTQQEDSAVYLCASSLYEAAGQVHNEQFFGPGTRLTVL.

The genes are TRBV19 and TRBJ2-3; TRBD2 agrees at 11 bases. There are 15 residues in the CDR3. The junction had 4 bases not matched to a gene; V was cut back by 6 bases and J by 2 bases. The germline V gene encodes CDR1 LNHDA and CDR2 SQIVND (reference sequence). The DNA of the CDR3 is TGTGCCAGTAGAACGGGACTAGCGGACACAGATACGCAGTATTTT. This gives the protein CASRTGLADTDTQYF.

The chain combines TRBV29-1 with TRBJ2-2, with a weak D call TRBD1 (5 bases). The CDR3 runs 12 residues. Germline V CDR1 and CDR2: SQVTM, ANQGSEA. Deletions cut 3 bases from V and 6 bases from J, with 8 bases between. In nucleotides, the CDR3 is TGCAGCGTTGAGGGGCCACCCGGGGAGCTGTTTTTT. Its translation: CSVEGPPGELFF.